This T cell receptor beta chain comes out of a study of blood T cells in healthy people across ages. With a J-beta primer mix and a sample-barcoded 5' primer, a second PCR ran about 7 to 12 cycles. TCRdb reanalysed the 5' RACE reads using MiXCR and keeps one entry per CDR3 protein. The sample comprises fewer than 600,000 distinct CDR3 sequences, about 25% of which are singletons, and over 3.5% rests with the top ten. Germline V gene sequence: CDR1 SGHRS, CDR2 YFSETQ. Trimming took 4 bases from V and 9 from J; bases not matched to a gene: 16. This CDR3 contains 17 residues. Researchers collected approximately 9.5 milliliters of peripheral blood from every single donor. Separately, the same data were catalogued under a study of T cells of mothers and their children. That study reports: Per mother, over 9.5 million TCR beta CDR3 reads were obtained; per child, around 2.8 million. Compared with unrelated pairs, related mother-child pairs had slightly higher, non-significant overlap. Microchimeric T cell clones that persisted were not detected.

This TCR derives from a boy aged 2-9 years in good health. The V call is TRBV5-1, the J call TRBJ2-1; 10 bases match TRBD2. Sequencing input: blood. The CDR3 DNA reads as TGCGCCAGCAGCCCGGATCCAGCGGGAGGGACCTTCAGTGAGCAGTTCTTC. Translated, it gives CASSPDPAGGTFSEQFF.